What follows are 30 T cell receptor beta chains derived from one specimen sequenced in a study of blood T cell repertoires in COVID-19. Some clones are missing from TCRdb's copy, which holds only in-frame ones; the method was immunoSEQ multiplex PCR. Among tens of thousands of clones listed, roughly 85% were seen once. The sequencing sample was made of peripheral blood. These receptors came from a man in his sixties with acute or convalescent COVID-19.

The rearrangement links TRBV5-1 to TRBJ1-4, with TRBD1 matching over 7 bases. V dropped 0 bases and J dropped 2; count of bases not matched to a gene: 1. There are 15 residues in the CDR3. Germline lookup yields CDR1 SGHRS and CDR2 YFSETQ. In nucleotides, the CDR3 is TGCGCCAGCAGCTTGGTGGGACAGACTAATGAAAAACTGTTTTTT. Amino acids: CASSLVGQTNEKLFF.

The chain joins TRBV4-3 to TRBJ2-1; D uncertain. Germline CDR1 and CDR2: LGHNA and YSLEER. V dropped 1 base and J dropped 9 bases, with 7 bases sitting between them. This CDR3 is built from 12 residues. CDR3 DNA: TGCGCCAGCAGCCAAGTGGTCGGTGAGCAGTTCTTC. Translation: CASSQVVGEQFF.

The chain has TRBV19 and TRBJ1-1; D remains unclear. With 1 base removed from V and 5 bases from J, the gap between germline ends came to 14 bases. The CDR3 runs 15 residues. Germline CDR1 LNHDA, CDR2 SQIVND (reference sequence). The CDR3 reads CASSIGSGVGTEAFF. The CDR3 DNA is TGTGCCAGTAGTATAGGGTCGGGAGTCGGAACTGAAGCTTTCTTT.

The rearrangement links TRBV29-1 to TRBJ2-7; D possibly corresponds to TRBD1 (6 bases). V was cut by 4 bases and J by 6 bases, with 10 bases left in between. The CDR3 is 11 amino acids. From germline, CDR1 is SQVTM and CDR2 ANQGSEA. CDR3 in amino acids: CSVVEGVEQYF. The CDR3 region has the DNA TGCAGCGTTGTTGAGGGGGTCGAGCAGTACTTC.

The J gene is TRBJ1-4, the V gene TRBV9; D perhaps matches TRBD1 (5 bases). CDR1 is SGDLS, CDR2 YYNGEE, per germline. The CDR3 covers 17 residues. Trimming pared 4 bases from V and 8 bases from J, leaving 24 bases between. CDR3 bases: TGTGCCAGCAGCACCTCCCTTGTCAGGGAGGCAGGGGAAAAACTGTTTTTT. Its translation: CASSTSLVREAGEKLFF.

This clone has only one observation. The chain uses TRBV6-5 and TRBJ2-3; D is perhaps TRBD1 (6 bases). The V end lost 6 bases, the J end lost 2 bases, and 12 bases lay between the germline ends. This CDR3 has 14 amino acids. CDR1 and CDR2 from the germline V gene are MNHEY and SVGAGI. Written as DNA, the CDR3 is TGTGCCAGCAGCCAGGACAGCTTCACAGATACGCAGTATTTT. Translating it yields CASSQDSFTDTQYF.

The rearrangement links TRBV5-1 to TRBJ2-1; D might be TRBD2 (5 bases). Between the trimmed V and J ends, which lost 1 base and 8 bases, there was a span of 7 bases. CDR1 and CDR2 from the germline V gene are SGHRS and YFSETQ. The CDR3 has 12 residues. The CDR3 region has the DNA TGCGCCAGCAGCTTGAAGGGAGATGAGCAGTTCTTC. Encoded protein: CASSLKGDEQFF.

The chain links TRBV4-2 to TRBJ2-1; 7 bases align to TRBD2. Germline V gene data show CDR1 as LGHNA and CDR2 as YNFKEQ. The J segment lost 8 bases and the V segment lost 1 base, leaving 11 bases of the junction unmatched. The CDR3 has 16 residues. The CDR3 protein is CASSQGSAGENYEQFF. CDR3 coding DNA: TGTGCCAGCAGCCAAGGATCGGCGGGAGAGAATTATGAGCAGTTCTTC.

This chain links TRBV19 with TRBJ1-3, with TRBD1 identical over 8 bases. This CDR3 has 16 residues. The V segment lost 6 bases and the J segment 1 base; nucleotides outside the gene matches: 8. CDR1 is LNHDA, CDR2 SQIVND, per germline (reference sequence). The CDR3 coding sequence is TGTGCCAGTAGAAGTCCCAACAGGGGGTCTGGAAACACCATATATTTT. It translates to CASRSPNRGSGNTIYF.

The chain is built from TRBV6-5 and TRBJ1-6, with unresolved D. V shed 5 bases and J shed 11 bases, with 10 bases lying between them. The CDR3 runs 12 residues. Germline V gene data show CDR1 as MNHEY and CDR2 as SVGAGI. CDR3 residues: CASSPPSAPLHF. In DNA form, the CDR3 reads TGTGCCAGCAGTCCTCCGTCCGCACCCCTCCACTTT.

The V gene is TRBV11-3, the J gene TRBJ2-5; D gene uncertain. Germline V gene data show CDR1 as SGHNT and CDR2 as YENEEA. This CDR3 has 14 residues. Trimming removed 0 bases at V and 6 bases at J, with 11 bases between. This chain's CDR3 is CASSLDGASQTQYF. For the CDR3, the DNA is TGTGCCAGCAGCTTAGATGGAGCCAGTCAGACCCAGTACTTC. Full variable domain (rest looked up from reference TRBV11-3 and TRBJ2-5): EAGVVQSPRYKIIEKKQPVAFWCNPISGHNTLYWYLQNLGQGPELLIRYENEEAVDDSQLPKDRFSAERLKGVDSTLKIQPAELGDSAVYLCASSLDGASQTQYFGPGTRLLVL.

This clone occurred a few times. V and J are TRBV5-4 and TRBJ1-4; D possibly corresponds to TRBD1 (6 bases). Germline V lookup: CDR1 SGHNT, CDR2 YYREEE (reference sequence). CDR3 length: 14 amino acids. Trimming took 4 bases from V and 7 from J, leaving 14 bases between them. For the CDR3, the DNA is TGTGCCAGCAGCAGGGCCCTAGGGGGTGAAAAACTGTTTTTT. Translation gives CASSRALGGEKLFF.

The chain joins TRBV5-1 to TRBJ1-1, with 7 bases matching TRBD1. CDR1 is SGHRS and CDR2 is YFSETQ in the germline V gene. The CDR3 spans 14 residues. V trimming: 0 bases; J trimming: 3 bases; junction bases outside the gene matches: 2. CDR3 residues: CASSLDRGDTEAFF. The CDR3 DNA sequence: TGCGCCAGCAGCTTGGACAGGGGCGACACTGAAGCTTTCTTT.

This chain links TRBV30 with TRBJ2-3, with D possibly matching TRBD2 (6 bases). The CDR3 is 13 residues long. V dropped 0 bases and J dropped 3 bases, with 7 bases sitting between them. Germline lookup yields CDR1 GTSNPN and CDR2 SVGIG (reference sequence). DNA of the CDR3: TGTGCCTGGAGTGTAGGGAGGACAGATACGCAGTATTTT. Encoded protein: CAWSVGRTDTQYF.

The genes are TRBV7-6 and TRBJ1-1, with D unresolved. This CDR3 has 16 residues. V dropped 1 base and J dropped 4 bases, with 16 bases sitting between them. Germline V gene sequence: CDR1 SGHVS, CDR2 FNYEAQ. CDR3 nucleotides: TGTGCCAGCAGCTTAGGAGGGTTAGACGGACGCACTGAAGCTTTCTTT. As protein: CASSLGGLDGRTEAFF.

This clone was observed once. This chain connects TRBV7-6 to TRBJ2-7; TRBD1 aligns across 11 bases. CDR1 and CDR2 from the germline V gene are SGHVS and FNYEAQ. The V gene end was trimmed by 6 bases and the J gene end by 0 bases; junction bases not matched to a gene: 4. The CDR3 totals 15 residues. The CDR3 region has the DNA TGTGCCAGCAGTTCAGGGACAGGGGGCTCCTACGAGCAGTACTTC. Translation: CASSSGTGGSYEQYF.

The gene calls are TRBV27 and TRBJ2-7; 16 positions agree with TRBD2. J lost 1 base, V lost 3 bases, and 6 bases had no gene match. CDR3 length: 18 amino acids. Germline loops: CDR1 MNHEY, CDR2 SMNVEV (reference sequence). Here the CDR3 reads CASSFGTSGRAGSYEQYF. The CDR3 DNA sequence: TGTGCCAGCAGTTTTGGGACTAGCGGGAGGGCCGGTTCCTACGAGCAGTACTTC.

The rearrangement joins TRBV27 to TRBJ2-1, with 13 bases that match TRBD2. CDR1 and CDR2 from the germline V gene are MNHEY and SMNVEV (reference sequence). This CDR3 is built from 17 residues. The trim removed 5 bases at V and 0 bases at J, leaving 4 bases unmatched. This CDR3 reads CASSPRLAGGSYNEQFF. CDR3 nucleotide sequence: TGTGCCAGCAGTCCCCGACTAGCGGGAGGCTCCTACAATGAGCAGTTCTTC.

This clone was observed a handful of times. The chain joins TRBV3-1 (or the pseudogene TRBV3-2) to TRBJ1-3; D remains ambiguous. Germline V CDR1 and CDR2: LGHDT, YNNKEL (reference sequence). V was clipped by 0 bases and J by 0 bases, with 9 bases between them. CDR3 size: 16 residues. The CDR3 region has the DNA TGTGCCAGCAGCCAAGAACAGCGGGGCTCTGGAAACACCATATATTTT. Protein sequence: CASSQEQRGSGNTIYF.

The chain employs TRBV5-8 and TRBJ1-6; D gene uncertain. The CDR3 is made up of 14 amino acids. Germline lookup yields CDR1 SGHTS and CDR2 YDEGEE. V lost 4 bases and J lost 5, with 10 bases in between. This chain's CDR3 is CASSQRVNNSPLHF. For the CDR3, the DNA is TGTGCCAGCAGCCAGAGGGTTAATAATTCACCCCTCCACTTT.

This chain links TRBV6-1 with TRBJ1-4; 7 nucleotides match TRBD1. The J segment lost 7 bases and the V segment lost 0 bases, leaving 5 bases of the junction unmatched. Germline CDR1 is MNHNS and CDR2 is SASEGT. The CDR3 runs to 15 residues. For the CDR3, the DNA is TGTGCCAGCAGTGAAGCGCGGCAGGGGGGTGAAAAACTGTTTTTT. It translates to CASSEARQGGEKLFF.

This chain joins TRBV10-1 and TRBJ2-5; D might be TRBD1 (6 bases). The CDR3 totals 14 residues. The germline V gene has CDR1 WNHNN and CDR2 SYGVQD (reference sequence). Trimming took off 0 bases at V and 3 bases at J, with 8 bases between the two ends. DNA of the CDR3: TGCGCCAGCAGTGAGTCGGGGGCGAAAGAGACCCAGTACTTC. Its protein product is CASSESGAKETQYF.

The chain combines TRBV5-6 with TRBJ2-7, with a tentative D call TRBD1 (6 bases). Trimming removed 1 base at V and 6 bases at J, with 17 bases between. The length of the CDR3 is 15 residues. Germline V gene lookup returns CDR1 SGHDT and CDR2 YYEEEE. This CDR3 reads CASSLPGTKNSEQYF. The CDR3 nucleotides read TGTGCCAGCAGCTTGCCCGGGACAAAGAATAGCGAGCAGTACTTC.

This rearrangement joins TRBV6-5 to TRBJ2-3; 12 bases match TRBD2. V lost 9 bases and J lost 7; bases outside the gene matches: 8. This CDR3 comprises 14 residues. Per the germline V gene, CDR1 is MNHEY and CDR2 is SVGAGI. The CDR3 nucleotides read TGTGCCAGTTCCGGGACTAGCGGGTCCAATACGCAGTATTTT. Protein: CASSGTSGSNTQYF.

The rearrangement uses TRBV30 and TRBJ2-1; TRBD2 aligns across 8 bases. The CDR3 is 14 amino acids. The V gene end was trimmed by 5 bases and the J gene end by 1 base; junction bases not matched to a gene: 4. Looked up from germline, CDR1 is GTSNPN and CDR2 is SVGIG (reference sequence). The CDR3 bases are TGTGCCTGGCTAGCGGGTAATTCCTACAATGAGCAGTTCTTC. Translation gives CAWLAGNSYNEQFF. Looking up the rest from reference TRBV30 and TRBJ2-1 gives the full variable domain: SQTIHQWPATLVQPVGSPLSLECTVEGTSNPNLYWYRQAAGRGLQLLFYSVGIGQISSEVPQNLSASRPQDRQFILSSKKLLLSDSGFYLCAWLAGNSYNEQFFGPGTRLTVL.

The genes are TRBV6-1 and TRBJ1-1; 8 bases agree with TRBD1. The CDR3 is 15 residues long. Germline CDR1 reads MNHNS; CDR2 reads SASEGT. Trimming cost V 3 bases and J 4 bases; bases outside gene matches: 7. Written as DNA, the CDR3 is TGTGCCAGCAGTGAGGGACAGGCTGGGGGCACTGAAGCTTTCTTT. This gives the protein CASSEGQAGGTEAFF.

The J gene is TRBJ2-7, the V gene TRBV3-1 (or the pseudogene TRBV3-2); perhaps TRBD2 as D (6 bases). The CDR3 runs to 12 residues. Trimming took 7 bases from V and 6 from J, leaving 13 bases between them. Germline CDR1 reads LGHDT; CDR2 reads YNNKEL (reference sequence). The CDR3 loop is CASMGYGGEQYF. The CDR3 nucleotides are TGTGCCAGCATGGGCTACGGGGGCGAGCAGTACTTC.

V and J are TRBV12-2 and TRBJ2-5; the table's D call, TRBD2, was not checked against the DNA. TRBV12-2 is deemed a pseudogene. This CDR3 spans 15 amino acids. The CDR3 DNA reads TGTGCAAGTCGCTCGACCCGGGACTCTGACGAGACCCAGTACTTC. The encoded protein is CASRSTRDSDETQYF.

CDR3 residues: CASTISGTSGYEQYF. As DNA, the CDR3 is TGTGCCAGCACAATTTCCGGGACTAGCGGCTACGAGCAGTACTTC. This chain connects TRBV28 to TRBJ2-7; 11 nucleotides match TRBD2. Per germline, CDR1 MDHEN and CDR2 SYDVKM. The CDR3 covers 15 residues. V shed 7 bases and J 3 bases; nucleotides not matched to a gene: 8.

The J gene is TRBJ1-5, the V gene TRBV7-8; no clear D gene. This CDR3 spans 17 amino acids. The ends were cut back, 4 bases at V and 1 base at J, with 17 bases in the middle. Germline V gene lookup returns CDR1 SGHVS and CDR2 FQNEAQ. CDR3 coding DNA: TGTGCCAGCAGCTCACGCGAGGGATTTGGAAGCAATCAGCCCCAGCATTTT. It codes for CASSSREGFGSNQPQHF.